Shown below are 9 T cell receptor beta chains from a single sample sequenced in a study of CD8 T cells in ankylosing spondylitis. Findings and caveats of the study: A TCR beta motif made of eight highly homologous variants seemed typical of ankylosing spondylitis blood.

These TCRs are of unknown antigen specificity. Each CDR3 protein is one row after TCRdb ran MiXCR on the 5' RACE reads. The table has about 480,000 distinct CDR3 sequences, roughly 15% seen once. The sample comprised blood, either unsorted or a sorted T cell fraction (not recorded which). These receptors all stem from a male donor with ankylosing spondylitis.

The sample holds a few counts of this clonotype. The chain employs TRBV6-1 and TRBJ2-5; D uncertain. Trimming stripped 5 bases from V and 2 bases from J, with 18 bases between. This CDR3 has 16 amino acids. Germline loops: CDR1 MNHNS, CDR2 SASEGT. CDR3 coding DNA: TGTGCCAGCAGTACCCTTCCGTTAGGCGAACAAGAGACCCAGTACTTC. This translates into CASSTLPLGEQETQYF.

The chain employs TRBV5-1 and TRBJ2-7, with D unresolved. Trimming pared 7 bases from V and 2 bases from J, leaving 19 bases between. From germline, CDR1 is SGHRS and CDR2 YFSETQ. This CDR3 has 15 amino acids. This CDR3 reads CASGPQTGGAYEQYF. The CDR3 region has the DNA TGCGCCAGCGGACCACAAACGGGCGGAGCCTACGAGCAGTACTTC.

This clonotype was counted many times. CDR3: CASSSVWDRVSPDTQYF. CDR3 coding DNA: TGTGCCAGCAGTTCAGTTTGGGACAGGGTTTCCCCAGATACGCAGTATTTT. This chain uses TRBV28 with TRBJ2-3; 9 bases align to TRBD1. From germline, CDR1 is MDHEN and CDR2 SYDVKM. The junction had 12 bases not matched to a gene; V was cut back by 4 bases and J by 4 bases. This CDR3 region has 17 residues.

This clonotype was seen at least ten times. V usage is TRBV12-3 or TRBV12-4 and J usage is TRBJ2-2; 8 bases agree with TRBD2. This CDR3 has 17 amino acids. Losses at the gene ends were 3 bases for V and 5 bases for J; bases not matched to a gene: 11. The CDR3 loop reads CASSLIVRASGTGELFF. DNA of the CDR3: TGTGCCAGCAGTTTGATTGTACGGGCTAGCGGGACCGGGGAGCTGTTTTTT.

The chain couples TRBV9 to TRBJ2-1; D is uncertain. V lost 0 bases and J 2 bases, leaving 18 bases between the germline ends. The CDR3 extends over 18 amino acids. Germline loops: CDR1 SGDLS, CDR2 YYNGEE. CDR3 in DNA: TGTGCCAGCAGCGTAGCCCCCGGGCGGAGCAGCGCCTACAATGAGCAGTTCTTC. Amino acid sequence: CASSVAPGRSSAYNEQFF.

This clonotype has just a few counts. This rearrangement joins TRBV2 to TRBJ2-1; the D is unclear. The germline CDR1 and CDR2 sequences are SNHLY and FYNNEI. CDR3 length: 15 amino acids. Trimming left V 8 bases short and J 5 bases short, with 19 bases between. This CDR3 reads CASGLGWANDNEQFF. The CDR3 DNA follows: TGTGCCAGCGGGCTGGGGTGGGCGAATGACAATGAGCAGTTCTTC.

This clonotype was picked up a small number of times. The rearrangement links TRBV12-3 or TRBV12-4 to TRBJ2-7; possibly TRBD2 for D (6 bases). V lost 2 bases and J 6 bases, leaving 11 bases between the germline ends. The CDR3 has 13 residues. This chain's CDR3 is CASSLRGKGEQYF. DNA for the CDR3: TGTGCCAGCAGTTTACGGGGGAAAGGCGAGCAGTACTTC.

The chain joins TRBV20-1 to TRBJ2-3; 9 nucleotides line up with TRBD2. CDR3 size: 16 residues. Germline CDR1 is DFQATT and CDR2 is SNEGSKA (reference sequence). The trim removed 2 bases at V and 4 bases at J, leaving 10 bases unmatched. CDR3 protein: CSARRGSGGRADTQYF. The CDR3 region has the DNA TGCAGTGCTAGAAGGGGTAGCGGGGGTCGAGCAGATACGCAGTATTTT.

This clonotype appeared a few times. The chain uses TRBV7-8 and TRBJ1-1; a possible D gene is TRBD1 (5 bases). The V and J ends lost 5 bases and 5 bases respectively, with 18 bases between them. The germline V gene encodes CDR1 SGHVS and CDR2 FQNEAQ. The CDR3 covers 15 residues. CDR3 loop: CASSASSGAYTEAFF. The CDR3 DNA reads TGTGCCAGCAGCGCGAGCTCCGGGGCTTATACTGAAGCTTTCTTT. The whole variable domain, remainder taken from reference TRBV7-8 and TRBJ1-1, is GAGVSQSPRYKVAKRGQDVALRCDPISGHVSLFWYQQALGQGPEFLTYFQNEAQLDKSGLPSDRFFAERPEGSVSTLKIQRTQQEDSAVYLCASSASSGAYTEAFFGQGTRLTVV.